The clone carrying this T cell receptor (beta chain) appeared once. The V gene end was trimmed by 4 bases and the J gene end by 5 bases; junction bases not matched to a gene: 5. Germline assignment: CDR1 SGHTA and CDR2 FQGNSA. The CDR3 length is 16 residues. The source of the sample is a study of T cell changes during pregnancy in multiple sclerosis. Method: immunoSEQ multiplex PCR; TCRdb's copy keeps in-frame clones and lacks some. The profile covers about 40,000 clones, with around 93% appearing a single time and around 0.33% taken by the ten largest. The rearrangement joins TRBV7-2 to TRBJ2-5, with 15 positions matching TRBD2. The receptor was isolated from a female donor with multiple sclerosis, enrolled in a pregnancy study. The material sequenced was CD4+ T cells from peripheral blood mononuclear cells, taken after pregnancy. CDR3 region: CASSWTSGGAGETQYF. The CDR3 nucleotides read TGTGCCAGCAGCTGGACTAGCGGGGGGGCCGGGGAGACCCAGTACTTC.